This T cell receptor (beta chain) was recovered during a study of technical replicates of blood from several donors. Only in-frame clones appear in the TCRdb table, and some are missing; sequencing was by immunoSEQ multiplex PCR. The table has about 62,000 clones, roughly 86% seen once. This receptor was obtained from a human donor in good health. Some clones in this sample may be carry-over from other donors' samples. Sequenced: PBMCs.

The CDR3 DNA sequence: TGTGCCAGTAGTATAGGCAGGGATGAGAAGCCCCAGCATTTT. Translated, it gives CASSIGRDEKPQHF. The chain uses TRBV19 and TRBJ1-5, with TRBD1 as a possible D gene (5 bases). The CDR3 length is 14 residues. Germline V lookup: CDR1 LNHDA, CDR2 SQIVND (reference sequence). With 1 base removed from V and 8 bases from J, the gap between germline ends came to 12 bases.